Reported below is one TCR beta chain. Its antigen remains unknown. The data were taken from a study of T cell repertoires in cytomegalovirus infection. Whole-study findings and limits: Clonotype analysis showed dominance of the ex vivo response by HLA-C-restricted CMV-specific TCR beta clonotypes.

The CDR3 totals 14 residues. Trimming removed 9 bases from V and 4 bases from J, with 16 bases in between. CDR1 is MNHEY, CDR2 SMNVEV, per germline (reference sequence). TCRdb reprocessed the reads with MiXCR, giving one entry per CDR3 protein. The table includes about 830,000 distinct CDR3 sequences, roughly 33% detected once. The sequenced sample was cultured CD8+ T cells from PBMCs, obtained from culture after CMV antigen stimulation. The chain couples TRBV27 to TRBJ2-1, with D possibly called TRBD1 or TRBD2 (6 bases each). This receptor was taken from a human donor in good health (CMV status not recorded). Some clones in this sample may be carry-over from other donors' samples. The CDR3 DNA reads as TGTGCCAGTACCGTAAAGGGGGGTTACAATGAGCAGTTCTTC. Translated: CASTVKGGYNEQFF.